The clone carrying this TCR beta chain was recorded many times. The record originates from a study of regulatory T cells in long-lasting Graves disease. HTBI primers from iRepertoire and Arm-PCR of CDR3 regions yielded the TCR beta libraries. TCRdb fed the multiplex PCR reads into MiXCR, producing one record per CDR3 protein. Of around 340,000 distinct CDR3 sequences listed, less than 20% are singletons. Time point of the sample: persistent/refractory GD, antithyroid drugs over 5 years with positive TRAb. Construction of the TCR library relied on RNA isolated from PBMCs. The CDR3 length is 14 residues. V lost 3 bases and J 4 bases, leaving 12 bases between the germline ends.

This specimen consisted of peripheral blood mononuclear cells (PBMCs), obtained when the disease was refractory, from a patient treated with antithyroid drugs. The gene calls are TRBV12-3 or TRBV12-4 and TRBJ1-1; D might be TRBD1 (6 bases). The sequence was obtained from a female donor with Graves disease. The CDR3 reads CASSFEQGVTEAFF. The DNA for the CDR3 is TGTGCCAGCAGTTTCGAACAGGGTGTCACTGAAGCTTTCTTT.